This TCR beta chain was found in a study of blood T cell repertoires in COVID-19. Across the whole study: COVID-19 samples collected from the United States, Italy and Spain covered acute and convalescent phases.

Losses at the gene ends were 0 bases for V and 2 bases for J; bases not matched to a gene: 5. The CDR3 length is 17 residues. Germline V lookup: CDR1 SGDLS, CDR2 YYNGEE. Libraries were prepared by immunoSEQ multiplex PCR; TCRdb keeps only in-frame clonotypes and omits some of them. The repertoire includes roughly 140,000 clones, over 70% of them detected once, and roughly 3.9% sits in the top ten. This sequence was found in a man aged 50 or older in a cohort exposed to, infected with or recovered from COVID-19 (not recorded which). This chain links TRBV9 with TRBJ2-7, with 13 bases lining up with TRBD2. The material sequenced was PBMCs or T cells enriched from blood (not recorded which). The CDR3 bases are TGTGCCAGCAGCGTAGCAGGGACTAGCGGGGCCCCCTACGAGCAGTACTTC. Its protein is CASSVAGTSGAPYEQYF.